The 26 T cell receptor beta chains in this list originate from one sample, sequenced in a study of cytomegalovirus exposure and HLA in healthy donors. The PCR had 60 Vbeta and 13 Jbeta primers. This table comes from immunoSEQ multiplex PCR, and its TCRdb copy is limited to in-frame clones, with some not included. The repertoire holds about 140,000 clones, with approximately 77% as singletons. Sequenced: PBMCs. These receptors were taken from a woman in her fifties or sixties in good health and CMV-seronegative.

The chain uses TRBV6-1 and TRBJ1-2; D ambiguous. V dropped 6 bases and J dropped 3 bases, with 17 bases sitting between them. This CDR3 has 15 amino acids. Germline assignment: CDR1 MNHNS and CDR2 SASEGT. Here the CDR3 reads CASRTEGWDYYGYTF. The DNA of the CDR3 is TGTGCCAGCAGAACAGAGGGATGGGATTACTATGGCTACACCTTC.

The rearrangement joins TRBV2 to TRBJ1-3, with 7 bases lining up with TRBD1. Trimming removed 6 bases from V and 0 bases from J; junction bases left unmatched: 5. Germline CDR1 reads SNHLY; CDR2 reads FYNNEI. There are 15 residues in the CDR3. The CDR3 loop is CASRHRGDSGNTIYF. In DNA form, the CDR3 reads TGTGCCAGCAGACACAGGGGAGACTCTGGAAACACCATATATTTT.

J is TRBJ2-2 and V is TRBV7-6, with TRBD1 identical over 7 bases. CDR1 and CDR2 from the germline V gene are SGHVS and FNYEAQ. The CDR3 is 16 amino acids. Germline trimming cut 2 bases from V and 5 bases from J; bases unmatched to any gene: 8. The DNA of the CDR3 is TGTGCCAGCAGCTTATCGAGGGACAGAGTAACCGGGGAGCTGTTTTTT. Amino acids: CASSLSRDRVTGELFF.

In its sample, this clone was seen once. J is TRBJ2-1 and V is TRBV9, with 7 positions matching TRBD1. The CDR3 runs to 15 residues. Trimming cost V 4 bases and J 7 bases; bases outside gene matches: 11. Germline V lookup: CDR1 SGDLS, CDR2 YYNGEE. CDR3: CASSKGAVVTNEQFF. In DNA, the CDR3 is TGTGCCAGCAGCAAGGGGGCCGTCGTAACAAATGAGCAGTTCTTC.

The CDR3 coding sequence is TGCGCCAGCAGCGTGGGACAGAACACTGAAGCTTTCTTT. It encodes CASSVGQNTEAFF. This chain connects TRBV5-1 to TRBJ1-1, with D perhaps matching TRBD1 (6 bases). V lost 4 bases and J lost 1, with 8 bases in between. Germline V gene lookup returns CDR1 SGHRS and CDR2 YFSETQ. The CDR3 runs 13 residues.

The V gene is TRBV6-6, the J gene TRBJ2-1; TRBD2 aligns across 10 bases. The J segment lost 2 bases and the V segment lost 7 bases, leaving 5 bases of the junction unmatched. Germline V gives CDR1 MNHNY, CDR2 SVGAGI (reference sequence). CDR3 length: 15 residues. As DNA, the CDR3 is TGTGCCAGCACCTTAGCGGGGGGTACCTACAATGAGCAGTTCTTC. Protein sequence: CASTLAGGTYNEQFF.

V and J are TRBV19 and TRBJ1-1; 9 nucleotides match TRBD1. The CDR3 runs to 15 residues. V lost 6 bases, J lost 2 bases, and 7 bases stayed unmatched. Germline V gene lookup returns CDR1 LNHDA and CDR2 SQIVND (reference sequence). The DNA of the CDR3 is TGTGCCAGTAGGCCGGACAGGGGAGGAAACACTGAAGCTTTCTTT. Translation: CASRPDRGGNTEAFF.

The chain joins TRBV5-3 to TRBJ2-2, with 7 bases identical to TRBD1. TRBV5-3 is labeled an ORF, and its function is uncertain. V trimming: 4 bases; J trimming: 1 base; junction bases outside the gene matches: 1. There are 14 residues in the CDR3. The CDR3 DNA reads as TGTGCCAGAAGCCGGACAGGGAACACCGGGGAGCTGTTTTTT. Translation: CARSRTGNTGELFF.

V is TRBV7-8 and J is TRBJ1-1; D possibly corresponds to TRBD1 (6 bases). Deletions cut 5 bases from V and 7 bases from J, with 14 bases between. CDR3 size: 13 residues. Germline CDR1 and CDR2: SGHVS and FQNEAQ. CDR3 coding DNA: TGTGCCAGCAGCGCCCGACAGGTAGATGAAGCTTTCTTT. Translating it yields CASSARQVDEAFF.

This rearrangement joins TRBV29-1 to TRBJ2-3, with D perhaps TRBD2 (5 bases). The V end was cut by 4 bases, the J end by 5 bases, with 13 bases between. The CDR3 consists of 13 residues. CDR1 and CDR2 (germline): SQVTM, ANQGSEA. CDR3 amino acids: CSVAFGVGDTQYF. CDR3 sequence (DNA): TGCAGCGTTGCATTCGGGGTGGGAGATACGCAGTATTTT.

Only a few counts were recorded for this clone. CDR3 coding DNA: TGTGCCAGCAGCCAAGCCGCGGGGGATACCTCCAATGAGCAGTTCTTC. It is translated as CASSQAAGDTSNEQFF. This rearrangement joins TRBV4-2 to TRBJ2-1; 7 bases agree with TRBD2. J gave up 6 bases and V 1 base, and 9 bases lay outside the gene matches. Looked up from germline, CDR1 is LGHNA and CDR2 is YNFKEQ. This CDR3 has 16 amino acids.

The chain carries TRBV19 and TRBJ1-6; no definite D call. V was clipped by 4 bases and J by 2 bases, with 18 bases between them. The CDR3 contains 18 residues. From germline, CDR1 is LNHDA and CDR2 SQIVND (reference sequence). As DNA, the CDR3 is TGTGCCAGTAGTACCTCCAAGAGGGCGCTCACCTATAATTCACCCCTCCACTTT. It yields the protein CASSTSKRALTYNSPLHF.

The rearrangement links TRBV27 to TRBJ1-2; maybe TRBD1 (6 bases). Germline V gene sequence: CDR1 MNHEY, CDR2 SMNVEV (reference sequence). The V end lost 4 bases, the J end lost 3 bases, and 18 bases lay between the germline ends. This CDR3 region has 16 residues. The CDR3, as DNA: TGTGCCAGCAGTTCCATGGACAGCGAGCTCTACTATGGCTACACCTTC. Translated: CASSSMDSELYYGYTF.

The chain has TRBV5-4 and TRBJ1-6, with 9 bases aligning to TRBD1. CDR1 and CDR2 (germline): SGHNT, YYREEE (reference sequence). The CDR3 length is 15 residues. With 4 bases clipped from V and 9 bases from J, the junction kept 8 bases outside the gene matches. The CDR3 DNA is TGTGCCAGCAGCCCACGGACAGGGGAAGGTTCACCCCTCCACTTT. Its translation is CASSPRTGEGSPLHF.

This chain links TRBV2 with TRBJ2-2; the match to TRBD1 covers 10 bases. The CDR3 runs 16 residues. Germline loops: CDR1 SNHLY, CDR2 FYNNEI. J was trimmed by 5 bases and V by 3 bases; bases with no gene match: 6. CDR3: CASSDGDRGPTGELFF. The CDR3, as DNA: TGTGCCAGCAGTGACGGTGACAGGGGGCCGACCGGGGAGCTGTTTTTT.

This clone showed up just a few times. The chain joins TRBV5-4 to TRBJ1-3; 7 positions agree with TRBD1. V was pared by 4 bases and J by 3 bases, with 7 bases of the junction left unmatched. Germline V gene data show CDR1 as SGHNT and CDR2 as YYREEE (reference sequence). The CDR3 runs to 15 residues. The CDR3 reads CASSKDRVDGNTIYF. The CDR3 DNA sequence: TGTGCCAGCAGCAAAGACAGGGTGGATGGAAACACCATATATTTT.

This rearrangement joins TRBV13 to TRBJ2-1; TRBD1 is a possible D gene (5 bases). V dropped 5 bases and J dropped 8 bases, with 10 bases sitting between them. The CDR3 is 12 residues long. Looked up from germline, CDR1 is PRHDT and CDR2 is FYEKMQ (reference sequence). Here the CDR3 reads CASSQQVHEQFF. DNA of the CDR3: TGTGCCAGCAGCCAACAGGTCCATGAGCAGTTCTTC.

The CDR3 bases are TGTGCCAGCAGCTTGGATATCGGGGATCAGTCACCCCTCCACTTT. Residues: CASSLDIGDQSPLHF. The V gene is TRBV5-4, the J gene TRBJ1-6; no firm D call. Germline values: CDR1 SGHNT, CDR2 YYREEE (reference sequence). There are 15 residues in the CDR3. V was trimmed by 0 bases and J by 10 bases, leaving 14 bases between them.

This chain joins TRBV4-3 and TRBJ1-1; 7 nucleotides align to TRBD1. The length of the CDR3 is 15 residues. In germline, CDR1 is LGHNA, CDR2 YSLEER. The J segment lost 1 base and the V segment lost 4 bases, leaving 6 bases of the junction unmatched. The chain's CDR3 is CASSLIGGRNTEAFF. As DNA, the CDR3 is TGCGCCAGCAGCCTGATAGGGGGCCGGAACACTGAAGCTTTCTTT.

CDR3 DNA sequence: TGCGCCAGCAGCCAAGACCTTCGACAGGGGGCTCGGTATGGCTACACCTTC. It yields the protein CASSQDLRQGARYGYTF. J is TRBJ1-2 and V is TRBV4-1; the match to TRBD1 covers 10 bases. V gave up 0 bases and J gave up 5 bases; unmatched junction bases: 9. Germline CDR1 MGHRA, CDR2 YSYEKL. The CDR3 has 17 residues.

This clone was observed a single time. The V gene is TRBV2, the J gene TRBJ2-3; the D gene is possibly TRBD1 (6 bases). CDR3 length equals 16 residues. Germline assignment: CDR1 SNHLY and CDR2 FYNNEI. Between the trimmed V and J ends, which lost 11 bases and 2 bases, there was a span of 23 bases. For the CDR3, the DNA is TGTGCCTCAACGGAAAGGGCAGGGGATACCACAGATACGCAGTATTTT. This sequence encodes CASTERAGDTTDTQYF.

The V gene is TRBV18, the J gene TRBJ1-2; D not certain. The CDR3 loop spans 15 amino acids. Trimming cost V 4 bases and J 5 bases, with 17 bases left between them. Germline V gene sequence: CDR1 KGHSH, CDR2 LQKENI. The CDR3 DNA sequence: TGTGCCAGCTCACTGAATCTTGGCGGAGCTTATGGCTACACCTTC. Its protein is CASSLNLGGAYGYTF. The whole variable domain, filled in from reference TRBV18 and TRBJ1-2, reads NAGVMQNPRHLVRRRGQEARLRCSPMKGHSHVYWYRQLPEEGLKFMVYLQKENIIDESGMPKERFSAEFPKEGPSILRIQQVVRGDSAAYFCASSLNLGGAYGYTFGSGTRLTVV.

This chain joins TRBV12-5 and TRBJ2-3, with D possibly matching TRBD2 (5 bases). The CDR3 is made up of 15 amino acids. Trimming left V 2 bases short and J 3 bases short, with 12 bases between. The germline V gene encodes CDR1 LGHNT and CDR2 FRNRAP. CDR3 sequence (DNA): TGTGCTAGTGGTTTGACTACTAGTAGGACAGATACGCAGTATTTT. Protein: CASGLTTSRTDTQYF.

The chain couples TRBV9 to TRBJ2-3, with D perhaps TRBD1 (5 bases). V was cut by 2 bases and J by 2 bases, with 12 bases left in between. Looked up from germline, CDR1 is SGDLS and CDR2 is YYNGEE. This CDR3 contains 15 residues. For the CDR3, the DNA is TGTGCCAGCAGCGTTACAGGAGCCTACACAGATACGCAGTATTTT. It codes for CASSVTGAYTDTQYF.

The sample holds one count of this clone. V and J are TRBV9 and TRBJ2-1, with 9 bases that match TRBD2. The CDR3 length is 17 residues. V dropped 1 base and J dropped 2; count of bases not matched to a gene: 7. Germline values: CDR1 SGDLS, CDR2 YYNGEE. The CDR3 coding sequence is TGTGCCAGCAGCGTAAACCTGGGCGGGGGGGCCTACAATGAGCAGTTCTTC. The encoded protein is CASSVNLGGGAYNEQFF.

The chain employs TRBV7-9 and TRBJ2-5; TRBD2 aligns across 7 bases. V was pared by 1 base and J by 5 bases, with 4 bases of the junction left unmatched. Germline assignment: CDR1 SEHNR and CDR2 FQNEAQ (reference sequence). The CDR3 is 14 amino acids. Here the CDR3 DNA reads TGTGCCAGCAGCTTAGTTGACGGGAGGGAGACCCAGTACTTC. Translation gives CASSLVDGRETQYF.